A selection of T cell receptor beta chains follows, all from one sample in a study of blood T cells in healthy people across ages. MiXCR, applied by TCRdb to the 5' RACE reads, yields one record per CDR3 protein. The sample consists of roughly 1.5 million distinct CDR3 sequences, 42% of them appearing once. Sequencing input: blood. The receptors come from a woman younger than 30 in good health. Both conserved end residues are part of each CDR3. The D gene is left open where the match is weak. The size field is filled for only some rows; it gives once, few, many or a size class.

TRBV4-3,once,TRBJ2-1,NA,CASSQLLGSSYNEQFF,TGCGCCAGCAGCCAACTTCTCGGGAGCTCCTACAATGAGCAGTTCTTC
TRBV5-1,NA,TRBJ2-2,TRBD1,CASSSGQGSYSGELFF,TGCGCCAGCAGCTCCGGACAGGGGTCGTATAGCGGGGAGCTGTTTTTT
TRBV27,NA,TRBJ2-7,NA,CASSLEGLYYEQYF,TGTGCCAGCAGTTTGGAGGGCCTGTACTACGAGCAGTACTTC
TRBV3-1,NA,TRBJ2-3,TRBD2,CASTPGTSVFTDTQYF,TGTGCCAGCACTCCGGGGACTAGCGTTTTCACAGATACGCAGTATTTT
TRBV7-2,NA,TRBJ1-5,TRBD1,CASSLETGVVNQPQHF,TGTGCCAGCAGCTTAGAGACAGGGGTTGTCAATCAGCCCCAGCATTTT
TRBV20-1,NA,TRBJ2-5,NA,CSARAGGGDGEQYF,TGCAGTGCTAGAGCAGGCGGAGGTGATGGTGAGCAGTACTTC
TRBV7-8,once,TRBJ2-1,NA,CASSLEVIGVFSEQFF,TGTGCCAGCAGCTTAGAGGTGATTGGGGTGTTTAGTGAGCAGTTCTTC
TRBV2,NA,TRBJ2-7,NA,CASSEERGNYEQYF,TGTGCCAGCAGTGAAGAGAGGGGGAACTACGAGCAGTACTTC
TRBV7-2,few,TRBJ1-6,TRBD1,CASSSRGLGSPLHF,TGTGCCAGCAGCTCCAGGGGGCTCGGTTCACCCCTCCACTTT
TRBV7-9,NA,TRBJ2-1,NA,CASREGSRGDEQFF,TGTGCCAGCAGAGAGGGCTCCCGGGGTGATGAGCAGTTCTTC
TRBV20-1,NA,TRBJ2-2,NA,CSAPTGGPDAELFF,TGCAGTGCTCCTACCGGGGGCCCTGATGCGGAGCTGTTTTTT
TRBV4-3,few,TRBJ2-7,TRBD1,CASSQARTGGVNEQYF,TGCGCCAGCAGCCAAGCACGAACAGGGGGCGTAAACGAGCAGTACTTC
TRBV21-1,NA,TRBJ1-2,NA,CASSKALVTGYTF,TGTGCCAGCAGCAAAGCACTGGTGACCGGCTACACCTTC
TRBV4-1,NA,TRBJ2-7,TRBD2,CASSQLRGVNYNEQYF,TGCGCCAGCAGCCAACTGCGGGGGGTCAACTACAATGAGCAGTACTTC
TRBV7-2,once,TRBJ2-5,NA,CACSINRGKETQYF,TGTGCCTGCAGCATCAACAGAGGGAAAGAGACCCAGTACTTC
TRBV7-9,NA,TRBJ2-1,TRBD2,CASSNLAGEIYNEQFF,TGTGCCAGCAGCAATCTAGCGGGAGAGATCTACAATGAGCAGTTCTTC
TRBV7-2,NA,TRBJ2-2,NA,CASSLVPLNTGELFF,TGTGCCAGCAGCTTAGTTCCTTTGAACACCGGGGAGCTGTTTTTT
TRBV10-3,NA,TRBJ1-4,NA,CAVSGLAGEKLFF,TGTGCGGTTTCGGGTTTAGCGGGTGAAAAACTGTTTTTT
TRBV24-1,NA,TRBJ1-4,TRBD1,CATSDPGQGNGKLFF,TGTGCCACCAGTGATCCGGGACAGGGCAACGGAAAACTGTTTTTT
TRBV7-9,NA,TRBJ2-2,NA,CASSLGQVNRDGELFF,TGTGCCAGCAGCTTAGGACAGGTGAACCGGGACGGGGAGCTGTTTTTT
TRBV12-3/TRBV12-4,NA,TRBJ2-4,TRBD1,CASTLGTGTKNIQYF,TGTGCCAGCACCTTAGGGACAGGAACCAAAAACATTCAGTACTTC
TRBV30,few,TRBJ2-7,NA,CAWSVRGGSYEQYF,TGTGCCTGGAGTGTACGTGGGGGGTCCTACGAGCAGTACTTC
TRBV20-1,NA,TRBJ2-7,TRBD2,CSASSSGDYYEQYF,TGCAGTGCTAGCTCTAGCGGGGACTACTACGAGCAGTACTTC